The following is a T cell receptor (beta chain) sequence with its context. Here immunoSEQ multiplex PCR was the method, and the copy in TCRdb shows in-frame clones only, minus some. In the table there are approximately 400,000 clones, 85% of which are singletons. These data belong to a study of Ad26.COV2.S vaccination and SARS-CoV-2 variants. Study context: Doses of Ad26.COV2.S were injected into muscle once or twice, 56 days apart.

Germline values: CDR1 SGHRS, CDR2 YFSETQ. The V end lost 2 bases, the J end lost 2 bases, and 7 bases lay between the germline ends. The CDR3 has 14 amino acids. Described treatment: roughly 20 received Ad26.COV2.S at low or high dose, single or two shots; roughly five received placebo; per-sample allocation not given. The investigators took samples on day 63 after the first vaccine or placebo injection. Boston hosted the donor, who was an adult aged 18-55 years. The vaccine delivered Wuhan-strain SARS-CoV-2 spike through an Ad26 vector. The rearrangement uses TRBV5-1 and TRBJ1-4; no reliable D call. Sequencing was performed on peripheral blood, taken in a trial of Ad26.COV2.S vaccine versus placebo. The receptor was derived from a person aged 18-60 years who received the Ad26.COV2.S COVID-19 vaccine or a placebo. The CDR3 region is CASSFGHTNEKLFF. CDR3 bases: TGCGCCAGCAGCTTCGGGCATACTAATGAAAAACTGTTTTTT.